The rows below give T cell receptor beta chains drawn from one sample of a study of T-cell reconstitution after alpha-beta-depleted transplantation in children. TCRdb re-analysed the PCR reads in MiXCR, keeping a single row per CDR3 protein. This table has approximately 500,000 distinct CDR3 sequences, about 11% appearing once. Sequences were derived from PBMCs, sampled before TCRalphabeta/CD19-depleted stem cell transplant. All receptors come from a child younger than 10 with inherited bone marrow failure, due to receive a stem cell transplant. CDR3s include the opening cysteine and the closing phenylalanine or tryptophan. The order of the fields is V gene, J gene, D gene, clone size, CDR3 DNA, CDR3 protein. A D gene is named only where the DNA matches it firmly. Clone size appears in some rows only: once, few, many, or a class for an expanded clone.

v_gene: TRBV7-6
j_gene: TRBJ2-7
d_gene: -
abundance: many
CDR3nt: TGTGCCAGCAGCAAGGGATTAGTTTCTTACGAGCAGTACTTC
CDR3aa: CASSKGLVSYEQYF

v_gene: TRBV24-1
j_gene: TRBJ1-2
d_gene: -
abundance: many
CDR3nt: TGTGCCACCAGTGAAACGGGGACAAATGGCTACACCTTC
CDR3aa: CATSETGTNGYTF

v_gene: TRBV3-1
j_gene: TRBJ1-5
d_gene: -
abundance: -
CDR3nt: TGTGCCAGCAGCCAAGATGGGCCGAGCCAGCCCCAGCATTTT
CDR3aa: CASSQDGPSQPQHF

v_gene: TRBV4-2
j_gene: TRBJ2-7
d_gene: TRBD2
abundance: many
CDR3nt: TGTGCCAGCAGCCAAGAACTAGCGGGAACCTACGAGCAGTACTTC
CDR3aa: CASSQELAGTYEQYF

v_gene: TRBV20-1
j_gene: TRBJ2-2
d_gene: -
abundance: -
CDR3nt: TGCAGTGCCGGAGGAGAGAGCGGGGAGCTGTTTTTT
CDR3aa: CSAGGESGELFF

v_gene: TRBV12-3/TRBV12-4
j_gene: TRBJ2-2
d_gene: -
abundance: -
CDR3nt: TGTGCCAGCAGTCAACCCTCATTGACAGTAAAGGCCGGGGAGCTGTTTTTT
CDR3aa: CASSQPSLTVKAGELFF

v_gene: TRBV27
j_gene: TRBJ2-2
d_gene: -
abundance: -
CDR3nt: TGTGCCACCAGTTCCGGGACTTCTCCCGGGGAGCTGTTTTTT
CDR3aa: CATSSGTSPGELFF

v_gene: TRBV4-1
j_gene: TRBJ2-6
d_gene: -
abundance: -
CDR3nt: TGCGCCAGCAGCCAAGAAGCCTCCAGACTCCCTTACTCTGGGGCCAACGTCCTGACTTTC
CDR3aa: CASSQEASRLPYSGANVLTF

v_gene: TRBV29-1
j_gene: TRBJ2-1
d_gene: TRBD2
abundance: -
CDR3nt: TGCAGCGCCCTAGCGGGAGCAATCAATGAGCAGTTCTTC
CDR3aa: CSALAGAINEQFF

v_gene: TRBV10-1
j_gene: TRBJ1-1
d_gene: TRBD1
abundance: many
CDR3nt: TGCGCCAGCAGTGGATACAGGGGCCGTAACCTGAACACTGAAGCTTTCTTT
CDR3aa: CASSGYRGRNLNTEAFF

v_gene: TRBV4-1
j_gene: TRBJ2-7
d_gene: TRBD2
abundance: few
CDR3nt: TGCGCCAGCAGCCAATTTCCGGGACTAGCGAACACCTACGAGCAGTACTTC
CDR3aa: CASSQFPGLANTYEQYF

v_gene: TRBV7-2
j_gene: TRBJ2-5
d_gene: TRBD2
abundance: many
CDR3nt: TGTGCCAGCAGCTTAAGTAGCGGGAGGGTTAAGACCCAGTACTTC
CDR3aa: CASSLSSGRVKTQYF

v_gene: TRBV28
j_gene: TRBJ2-3
d_gene: TRBD2
abundance: few
CDR3nt: TGTGCCAGCAGTAAACTAGCGGGAGGTCAAGATACGCAGTATTTT
CDR3aa: CASSKLAGGQDTQYF

v_gene: TRBV5-1
j_gene: TRBJ2-6
d_gene: -
abundance: many
CDR3nt: TGCGCCAGCAGCTTGAACGGAGCTGGGGCCAACGTCCTGACTTTC
CDR3aa: CASSLNGAGANVLTF

v_gene: TRBV20-1
j_gene: TRBJ2-7
d_gene: TRBD2
abundance: many
CDR3nt: TGCAGTGCTAGAGAGACTAGCGGGAGACTCGGCGAGCAGTACTTC
CDR3aa: CSARETSGRLGEQYF

v_gene: TRBV9
j_gene: TRBJ2-5
d_gene: -
abundance: -
CDR3nt: TGTGCCAGCAGCGTAGCGACAGGTAGACAAGAGACCCAGTACTTC
CDR3aa: CASSVATGRQETQYF

v_gene: TRBV12-3/TRBV12-4
j_gene: TRBJ2-5
d_gene: -
abundance: many
CDR3nt: TGTGCCAGCAGTCCGCAAGACATAGGAGAGACCCAGTACTTC
CDR3aa: CASSPQDIGETQYF

v_gene: TRBV5-1
j_gene: TRBJ2-1
d_gene: -
abundance: -
CDR3nt: TGCGCCAGCAGCCCGGTAGGGGTCCTGGGCTCCTACAATGAGCAGTTCTTC
CDR3aa: CASSPVGVLGSYNEQFF

v_gene: TRBV12-3/TRBV12-4
j_gene: TRBJ2-6
d_gene: -
abundance: many
CDR3nt: TGTGCCAGCAGGCAAGGGGGTTCTGGGGCCAACGTCCTGACTTTC
CDR3aa: CASRQGGSGANVLTF

v_gene: TRBV5-1
j_gene: TRBJ2-5
d_gene: TRBD1
abundance: many
CDR3nt: TGCGCCAGCAGCTTGGCGGGACAGCGGCTCCAAGAGACCCAGTACTTC
CDR3aa: CASSLAGQRLQETQYF

v_gene: TRBV13
j_gene: TRBJ2-1
d_gene: -
abundance: few
CDR3nt: TGTGCCAGCAGGTTGACTAGTGATGAGCAGTTCTTC
CDR3aa: CASRLTSDEQFF

v_gene: TRBV7-2
j_gene: TRBJ1-1
d_gene: -
abundance: few
CDR3nt: TGTGCCAGCAGCTTAAGGTTAAACACTGAAGCTTTCTTT
CDR3aa: CASSLRLNTEAFF

v_gene: TRBV2
j_gene: TRBJ2-5
d_gene: -
abundance: many
CDR3nt: TGTGCCAGCAGTGCTGTCCTCGGGGAGACCCAGTACTTC
CDR3aa: CASSAVLGETQYF

v_gene: TRBV5-5
j_gene: TRBJ2-7
d_gene: TRBD1
abundance: many
CDR3nt: TGTGCCAGCAGCTCTGAAGGACAGGGACCCTACGAGCAGTACTTC
CDR3aa: CASSSEGQGPYEQYF

v_gene: TRBV27
j_gene: TRBJ2-7
d_gene: -
abundance: -
CDR3nt: TGTGCCAGCAGTTTATCCGGGGGGCGACGCCACGAGCAGTACTTC
CDR3aa: CASSLSGGRRHEQYF

v_gene: TRBV21-1
j_gene: TRBJ1-1
d_gene: -
abundance: few
CDR3nt: TGTGCCAGCAGCAAAAGGGGGGCGACAGGCAGATTGAACACTGAAGCTTTCTTT
CDR3aa: CASSKRGATGRLNTEAFF

v_gene: TRBV20-1
j_gene: TRBJ2-7
d_gene: -
abundance: few
CDR3nt: TGCAGTGCTAGTGGGACGGAGAAGTACGAGCAGTACTTC
CDR3aa: CSASGTEKYEQYF

v_gene: TRBV5-1
j_gene: TRBJ2-1
d_gene: TRBD2
abundance: many
CDR3nt: TGCGCCAGCAGCTGGGGACTAGCCATACTATCAAACAATGAGCAGTTCTTC
CDR3aa: CASSWGLAILSNNEQFF

v_gene: TRBV24-1
j_gene: TRBJ2-3
d_gene: TRBD2
abundance: many
CDR3nt: TGTGCCACCAGTGACCCTAGCGGGAGCGGTGTAGATACGCAGTATTTT
CDR3aa: CATSDPSGSGVDTQYF

v_gene: TRBV10-3
j_gene: TRBJ1-1
d_gene: -
abundance: many
CDR3nt: TGTGCCATCAGTGATGACCTCGGCACTGAAGCTTTCTTT
CDR3aa: CAISDDLGTEAFF

v_gene: TRBV20-1
j_gene: TRBJ2-3
d_gene: -
abundance: few
CDR3nt: TGCAGTGCTCCGACGACTGGGCGGGGCTTCACAGATACGCAGTATTTT
CDR3aa: CSAPTTGRGFTDTQYF

v_gene: TRBV27
j_gene: TRBJ2-7
d_gene: -
abundance: many
CDR3nt: TGTGCCAGCAGTTTCAAGACTTCCTACGAGCAGTACTTC
CDR3aa: CASSFKTSYEQYF

v_gene: TRBV6-2/TRBV6-3
j_gene: TRBJ2-1
d_gene: TRBD2
abundance: many
CDR3nt: TGTGCCAGCAGTTTCCAATCTAGCGGGCACTACAATGAGCAGTTCTTC
CDR3aa: CASSFQSSGHYNEQFF

v_gene: TRBV19
j_gene: TRBJ2-7
d_gene: TRBD1
abundance: -
CDR3nt: TGTGCCAGTAGTATTTCTGGGGCAGGGGGAACCTACGAGCAGTACTTC
CDR3aa: CASSISGAGGTYEQYF

v_gene: TRBV20-1
j_gene: TRBJ2-3
d_gene: -
abundance: many
CDR3nt: TGCAGTGCGAGCGAATGGACCACAGATACGCAGTATTTT
CDR3aa: CSASEWTTDTQYF

v_gene: TRBV6-1
j_gene: TRBJ2-7
d_gene: -
abundance: few
CDR3nt: TGTGCCAGCATCTTGGGGGTCTACAATTACGAGCAGTACTTC
CDR3aa: CASILGVYNYEQYF

v_gene: TRBV12-3/TRBV12-4
j_gene: TRBJ2-6
d_gene: TRBD1
abundance: many
CDR3nt: TGTGCCAGCAGCCTGGCCACAGGGGCCACTGGGGCCAACGTCCTGACTTTC
CDR3aa: CASSLATGATGANVLTF

v_gene: TRBV10-2
j_gene: TRBJ2-3
d_gene: -
abundance: many
CDR3nt: TGCGCCAGCTCCCGGGGTAGCCGAGATACGCAGTATTTT
CDR3aa: CASSRGSRDTQYF

v_gene: TRBV18
j_gene: TRBJ2-7
d_gene: TRBD1
abundance: -
CDR3nt: TGTGCCAGCTCACCAGTGGGGACAGGCTACGAGCAGTACTTC
CDR3aa: CASSPVGTGYEQYF

v_gene: TRBV7-9
j_gene: TRBJ2-2
d_gene: TRBD1
abundance: many
CDR3nt: TGTGCCAGCAGCCTACAGGGGGCTGGCGGGGAGCTGTTTTTT
CDR3aa: CASSLQGAGGELFF

v_gene: TRBV10-3
j_gene: TRBJ2-2
d_gene: TRBD1
abundance: -
CDR3nt: TGTGCCATCAGATGGAACGCGGGATCGGCACAGGGGGACACCGGGGAGCTGTTTTTT
CDR3aa: CAIRWNAGSAQGDTGELFF

v_gene: TRBV29-1
j_gene: TRBJ2-1
d_gene: TRBD1
abundance: many
CDR3nt: TGCAGCGTTGAGACAGGGGATTCCTACAATGAGCAGTTCTTC
CDR3aa: CSVETGDSYNEQFF

v_gene: TRBV4-3
j_gene: TRBJ2-3
d_gene: -
abundance: many
CDR3nt: TGCGCCAGCAGCCAAGGTTGGGGGACCAGCACAGATACGCAGTATTTT
CDR3aa: CASSQGWGTSTDTQYF

v_gene: TRBV4-1
j_gene: TRBJ2-7
d_gene: -
abundance: few
CDR3nt: TGCGCCAGCAGCCGAAGGACAACCGGGACTCGCACCTACGAGCAGTACTTC
CDR3aa: CASSRRTTGTRTYEQYF

v_gene: TRBV4-3
j_gene: TRBJ1-5
d_gene: -
abundance: many
CDR3nt: TGCGCCAGCAGTTCTGACAGGTTCAATCAGCCCCAGCATTTT
CDR3aa: CASSSDRFNQPQHF

v_gene: TRBV20-1
j_gene: TRBJ1-1
d_gene: -
abundance: many
CDR3nt: TGCAGTGCGGAGGACGGGGGACTGAACACTGAAGCTTTCTTT
CDR3aa: CSAEDGGLNTEAFF

v_gene: TRBV5-1
j_gene: TRBJ2-1
d_gene: -
abundance: many
CDR3nt: TGCGCCAGCAGCTTGGTACAGGGCAATGAGCAGTTCTTC
CDR3aa: CASSLVQGNEQFF

v_gene: TRBV28
j_gene: TRBJ1-6
d_gene: -
abundance: many
CDR3nt: TGTGCCAGCAGTTCACAGGACTTAGGGTCACCCCTCCACTTT
CDR3aa: CASSSQDLGSPLHF

v_gene: TRBV28
j_gene: TRBJ2-7
d_gene: -
abundance: many
CDR3nt: TGTGCCAGCAGTTCAGCAGTGGGGTTCTACGAGCAGTACTTC
CDR3aa: CASSSAVGFYEQYF

v_gene: TRBV27
j_gene: TRBJ2-7
d_gene: -
abundance: many
CDR3nt: TGTGCCAGCAGTTGGGTAGGAGGCCCTTCCTACGAGCAGTACTTC
CDR3aa: CASSWVGGPSYEQYF

v_gene: TRBV9
j_gene: TRBJ2-1
d_gene: TRBD2
abundance: many
CDR3nt: TGTGCCAGCAGCCTGGTGGAGACTAGCGGGACCAATGAGCAGTTCTTC
CDR3aa: CASSLVETSGTNEQFF

v_gene: TRBV6-5
j_gene: TRBJ2-1
d_gene: -
abundance: many
CDR3nt: TGTGCCAGCAGTTACTCGCGGCAGGGGTATGAGCAGTTCTTC
CDR3aa: CASSYSRQGYEQFF

v_gene: TRBV6-6
j_gene: TRBJ2-7
d_gene: -
abundance: -
CDR3nt: TGTGCCAGCAGTTACTCGATGCAGTACGAGCAGTACTTC
CDR3aa: CASSYSMQYEQYF

v_gene: TRBV29-1
j_gene: TRBJ2-1
d_gene: -
abundance: few
CDR3nt: TGCAGCGTTGAGGTCAGTTACTACAATGAGCAGTTCTTC
CDR3aa: CSVEVSYYNEQFF

v_gene: TRBV24-1
j_gene: TRBJ2-3
d_gene: -
abundance: many
CDR3nt: TGTGCCACCAGTGATACAGGGGATACGCAGTATTTT
CDR3aa: CATSDTGDTQYF